The TCR beta chain under discussion was sequenced for a study of blood T cell repertoires in COVID-19. Study as a whole: Some COVID-19 samples were acute and others convalescent; all came from the United States, Italy and Spain. PBMCs, B-cell-depleted T cells, or T cells were the source of the cDNA or gDNA that made up the material.

This clone occurred a few times. CDR3 length: 13 amino acids. The germline CDR1 and CDR2 sequences are SGHTA and FQGNSA. J was trimmed by 4 bases and V by 4 bases; bases with no gene match: 1. Assay used: immunoSEQ multiplex PCR; TCRdb lists only in-frame clones, some missing. Seen here are about 320,000 clones, under 90% observed once, and the top ten hold around 10%. This sequence was found in a woman younger than 45 with COVID-19, enrolled during active disease. The sample comprised peripheral blood. J is TRBJ2-1 and V is TRBV7-2; TRBD1 matches at 7 bases. The CDR3 region is CASSWDRYNEQFF. The CDR3 region has the DNA TGTGCCAGCAGCTGGGACAGATACAATGAGCAGTTCTTC.